The clone carrying this T cell receptor beta chain was found once. This specimen belongs to a study of blood T cell repertoires in COVID-19. Germline V gene data show CDR1 as MGHRA and CDR2 as YSYEKL. The CDR3 totals 15 residues. Trimming took 1 base from V and 3 from J; bases not matched to a gene: 1. Data came from immunoSEQ multiplex PCR; TCRdb stores just in-frame clones and leaves some out. Of approximately 89,000 clones listed, nearly 95% are singletons. The TCR was taken from a human donor with active COVID-19. The donor label of this sample is uncertain. Input material: peripheral blood. This chain joins TRBV4-1 and TRBJ2-7; 12 bases match TRBD2. The CDR3 region has the DNA TGCGCCAGCAGCCAAGGGACTAGCGGGGTCTACGAGCAGTACTTC. This translates into CASSQGTSGVYEQYF.